These T cell receptor beta chains were read from a single sample in a study of cytomegalovirus exposure and HLA in healthy donors. Libraries were prepared by immunoSEQ multiplex PCR; TCRdb keeps only in-frame clonotypes and omits some of them. The data hold about 110,000 clones, with roughly 95% observed a single time. Sequenced sample: PBMCs. The receptors originated from a young woman in good health and CMV-seronegative. CDR3s include the opening cysteine and the closing phenylalanine or tryptophan. Clone size is stated in some rows and not others, as once, few, many or a class when expanded.

j_call,v_call,clone_size,cdr3_aa
TRBJ1-2,TRBV2,NA,CASSVSPGYGYTF
TRBJ1-5,TRBV6-1,once,CASSESRGGYSNQPQHF
TRBJ1-2,TRBV27,once,CASSLNSNYGYTF
TRBJ1-4,TRBV18,NA,CASSPLESGKLFF
TRBJ1-2,TRBV29-1,NA,CSVEGSRVGSYGYTF
TRBJ2-2,TRBV5-4,NA,CASSSSGVDTGELFF
TRBJ2-5,TRBV5-4,NA,CASSPVEVETQYF
TRBJ2-2,TRBV6-5,NA,CATTGGDNTGELFF
TRBJ1-2,TRBV19,NA,CASSIDPNFYGYTF
TRBJ1-2,TRBV28,once,CASCRTGPYVPYGYTF
TRBJ2-3,TRBV9,NA,CASSVGTSGANTDTQYF
TRBJ2-7,TRBV11-2,NA,CASSRGGGPSYEQYF
TRBJ2-3,TRBV5-1,NA,CASSLASSGGARDTQYF
TRBJ2-5,TRBV28,NA,CASSRGGQETQYF
TRBJ1-3,TRBV2,NA,CASKGGGTAGNTIYF
TRBJ2-1,TRBV28,NA,CASSLMTSGVNEQFF
TRBJ1-2,TRBV10-2,NA,CASYPGRVNYGYTF
TRBJ2-7,TRBV28,NA,CASSFPGQGREQYF
TRBJ1-1,TRBV6-6,NA,CAGNRGLGTEAFF
TRBJ1-1,TRBV28,NA,CASGRDRDETEAFF
TRBJ2-3,TRBV9,NA,CASSVSLAGGTDTQYF
TRBJ2-3,TRBV30,NA,CAWRPGLANTDTQYF
TRBJ1-2,TRBV7-9,NA,CASSRNYGYTF
TRBJ2-7,TRBV7-8,NA,CASSLSRTNEQYF
TRBJ1-2,TRBV7-8,NA,CASSTRDRGGGYTF
TRBJ2-1,TRBV28,once,CASSFAAGAYNEQFF
TRBJ2-7,TRBV11-2,NA,CASSPGLAGPYEQYF
TRBJ2-3,TRBV6-1,NA,CASKAGAHTDTQYF
TRBJ2-3,TRBV28,NA,CASSLSGGSDTQYF
TRBJ1-6,TRBV6-4,NA,CASTPLFRHYNSPLHF
TRBJ2-3,TRBV7-9,NA,CASSLPPLTGGTTDTQYF
TRBJ1-5,TRBV4-1,once,CASSQVEGRPQHF
TRBJ1-1,TRBV11-2,NA,CASSLGANTEAFF
TRBJ1-4,TRBV7-8,NA,CASSKTGGFEKLFF
TRBJ1-1,TRBV30,NA,CACRDPDRVVNTEAFF
TRBJ2-3,TRBV5-1,once,CASSLDSTDTQYF
TRBJ2-7,TRBV4-3,NA,CASSQDSSAGNRGGEQYF
TRBJ2-3,TRBV6-6,NA,CASSGTSDTQYF
TRBJ2-2,TRBV6-4,NA,CASRIETNTGELFF
TRBJ1-2,TRBV28,NA,CASSFNRGYGYTF
TRBJ1-5,TRBV19,NA,CASSRTEYSNQPQHF
TRBJ1-1,TRBV4-3,NA,CASSQGGNTEAFF
TRBJ1-6,TRBV6-6,NA,CASSIRQGAYNSPLHF
TRBJ1-5,TRBV2,NA,CASSERVGGVNQPQHF
TRBJ1-1,TRBV7-8,NA,CASSLGRSNTEAFF